Below, one T cell receptor (beta chain) is given with its context. Its target is unknown. Trimming pared 4 bases from V and 4 bases from J, leaving 14 bases between. The CDR3 spans 15 residues. Germline V gene lookup returns CDR1 SEHNR and CDR2 FQNEAQ (reference sequence). Unique molecular identifiers were built into the TCR beta cDNA libraries. One entry per CDR3 protein results from TCRdb running MiXCR on the PCR reads. The sample holds a few hundred thousand distinct CDR3 sequences, roughly 38% seen once. This record belongs to a study of post-analysis software for immune sequencing data. As for the study in general: Included among the disease courses, which were recorded for the cohort, were relapsing-remitting, secondary progressive and progressive-relapsing multiple sclerosis. Whole-study results and caveats: Strong same-batch co-clustering of samples appeared with F measure clustering. Normalized Chao1 diversity was significantly reduced in patients versus controls. Elevated frequency relative to controls characterized four or five TRBV segments in patients, TRBV5-6, TRBV5-1 and TRBV20-1 among them.

This chain links TRBV7-9 with TRBJ2-1; possible D gene TRBD2, 6 bases. The clonotype originates from a girl aged 2 to 10 with multiple sclerosis. Specimen: blood. CDR3 bases: TGTGCCAGCAGCTCGGGACTTTTAATTTACAATGAGCAGTTCTTC. Translating it yields CASSSGLLIYNEQFF.